This TCR beta chain emerged from a study of T cell responses to AZD1222 COVID-19 vaccine. The study's findings and limits: Scientists sampled the repertoires only once the peak T cell response had passed. Spike-specific TCR breadth and depth grew following two AZD1222 doses.

On this clone itself: No antigen is known for it.

TCRdb's table, derived via immunoSEQ multiplex PCR, lists solely in-frame clones and lacks some. This sample has 44,000 or so clones; about 82% occur once, and the top ten carry about 20%. The receptor comes from an adult who received the MenACWY meningococcal vaccine as a control. Material: peripheral blood, obtained 28 days after the second dose of the MenACWY control vaccine.

CDR3 DNA: TGTGCCAGCAGTGAAGGGGAGGCCGAGGCGCTTGGCTACACCTTC. It codes for CASSEGEAEALGYTF. This chain connects TRBV6-1 to TRBJ1-2; D ambiguous. Germline V CDR1 and CDR2: MNHNS, SASEGT. Between the trimmed V and J ends, which lost 1 base and 7 bases, there was a span of 16 bases. The CDR3 covers 15 residues.